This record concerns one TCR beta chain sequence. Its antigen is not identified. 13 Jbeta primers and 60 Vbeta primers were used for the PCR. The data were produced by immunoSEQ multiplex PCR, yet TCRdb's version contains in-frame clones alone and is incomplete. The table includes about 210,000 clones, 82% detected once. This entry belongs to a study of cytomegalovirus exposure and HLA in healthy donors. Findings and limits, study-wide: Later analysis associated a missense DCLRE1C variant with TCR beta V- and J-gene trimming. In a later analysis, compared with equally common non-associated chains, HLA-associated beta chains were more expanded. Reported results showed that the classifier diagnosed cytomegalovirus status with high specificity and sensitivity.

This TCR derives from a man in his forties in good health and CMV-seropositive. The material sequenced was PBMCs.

This CDR3 reads CASSSGSSYNEQFF. CDR3 nucleotides: TGCGCCAGCAGTAGCGGGAGCTCCTACAATGAGCAGTTCTTC. This sequence joins TRBV10-1 and TRBJ2-1; TRBD2 agrees at 8 bases. The V gene end was trimmed by 5 bases and the J gene end by 0 bases; junction bases not matched to a gene: 0. The CDR3 totals 14 residues. Germline values: CDR1 WNHNN, CDR2 SYGVQD (reference sequence).